The TCR beta chain described here comes from a study of CD8 T cell repertoires and HIV-1 epitope variants. Study-level information: Separate wells received one of Twenty-five Gag or Nef variant peptides. Tested: three Gag epitope families, Nef HW9 and YT9.

The repertoire was sequenced with immunoSEQ multiplex PCR; TCRdb's copy has only in-frame clones and lacks some. The sample has 5,100 or so clones; roughly 65% are singletons. Germline values: CDR1 MDHEN, CDR2 SYDVKM. The CDR3 extends over 16 amino acids. The V end lost 7 bases, the J end lost 5 bases, and 21 bases lay between the germline ends. Notes on this clone: The antigen remains undetermined.

The receptor was isolated from a male donor with HIV. The chain is built from TRBV28 and TRBJ1-5; no reliable D call. Material for sequencing was cultured CD8+ T cells derived from PBMCs. Here the CDR3 DNA reads TGTGCCAGCAACCTGTATGCTCTGCGAGTCGATCAGCCCCAGCATTTT. Its protein product is CASNLYALRVDQPQHF.